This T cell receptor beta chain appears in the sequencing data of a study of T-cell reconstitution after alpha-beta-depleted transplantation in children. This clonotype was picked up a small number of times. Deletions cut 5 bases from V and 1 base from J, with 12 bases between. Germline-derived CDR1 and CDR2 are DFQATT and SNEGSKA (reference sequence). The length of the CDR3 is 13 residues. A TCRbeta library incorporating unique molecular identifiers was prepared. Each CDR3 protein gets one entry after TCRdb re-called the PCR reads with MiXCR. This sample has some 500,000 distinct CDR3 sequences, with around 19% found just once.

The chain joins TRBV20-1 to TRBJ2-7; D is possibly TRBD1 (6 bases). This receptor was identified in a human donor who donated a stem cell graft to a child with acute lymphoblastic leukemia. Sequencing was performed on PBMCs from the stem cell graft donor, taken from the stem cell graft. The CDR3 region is CSAPLDSSYEQYF. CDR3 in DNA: TGCAGTGCTCCCCTGGACAGTTCCTACGAGCAGTACTTC.